This TCR beta chain originates from a study of T-cell memory formation after mild COVID-19. Overall study: TCR clusters showed largely donor specificity.

A single record per CDR3 protein comes from TCRdb applying MiXCR to the 5' RACE reads. Here the sample spans roughly 240,000 distinct CDR3 sequences, around 15% being singletons. Germline CDR1 reads MNHGY; CDR2 reads SVAAGI. The CDR3 has 16 residues. V was clipped by 4 bases and J by 3 bases, with 19 bases between them. This receptor was identified in a man aged 18 to 35 who had mild COVID-19 (a few samples of this study predate the infection). Cell type and time point are not known. The rearrangement joins TRBV6-9 to TRBJ2-7; D perhaps matches TRBD1 (6 bases). Sample: PBMCs or a T cell subset sorted from them (not recorded which). CDR3 nucleotide sequence: TGTGCCAGCAGTTCTATATGCTCTCCAGGGGACTACGAGCAGTACGTC. Amino acids: CASSSICSPGDYEQYV.